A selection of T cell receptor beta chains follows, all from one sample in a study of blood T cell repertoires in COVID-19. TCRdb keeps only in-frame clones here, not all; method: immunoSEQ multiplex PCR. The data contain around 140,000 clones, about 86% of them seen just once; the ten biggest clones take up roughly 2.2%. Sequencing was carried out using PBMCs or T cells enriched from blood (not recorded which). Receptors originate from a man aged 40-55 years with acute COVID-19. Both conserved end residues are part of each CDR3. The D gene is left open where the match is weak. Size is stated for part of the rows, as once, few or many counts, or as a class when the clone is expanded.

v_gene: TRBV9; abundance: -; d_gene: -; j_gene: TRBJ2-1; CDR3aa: CASSVVGATYNEQFF; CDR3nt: TGTGCCAGCAGCGTAGTGGGGGCCACCTACAATGAGCAGTTCTTC
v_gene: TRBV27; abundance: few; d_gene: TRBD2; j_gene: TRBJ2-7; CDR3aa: CASSLLGGGEQYF; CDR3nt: TGTGCCAGCAGTTTATTGGGGGGGGGAGAGCAGTACTTC
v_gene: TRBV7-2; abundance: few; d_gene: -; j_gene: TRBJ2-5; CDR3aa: CASSLTPLGGAVETQYF; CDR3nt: TGTGCCAGCAGCCTTACCCCTCTGGGCGGGGCTGTGGAGACCCAGTACTTC
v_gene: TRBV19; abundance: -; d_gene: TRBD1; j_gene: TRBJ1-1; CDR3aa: CASRDRGNTEAFF; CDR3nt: TGTGCCAGTAGAGACAGGGGGAACACTGAAGCTTTCTTT
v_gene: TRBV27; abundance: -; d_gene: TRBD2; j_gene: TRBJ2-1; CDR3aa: CASSPGLAGSYNEQFF; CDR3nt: TGTGCCAGCAGTCCGGGACTAGCGGGGTCCTACAATGAGCAGTTCTTC
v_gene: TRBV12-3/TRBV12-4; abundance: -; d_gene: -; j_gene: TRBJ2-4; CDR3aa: CATRATGLDIQYF; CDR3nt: TGTGCCACGAGGGCCACAGGGTTGGACATTCAGTACTTC
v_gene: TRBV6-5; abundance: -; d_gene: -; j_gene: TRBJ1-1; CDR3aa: CATQGGPEAFF; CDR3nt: TGTGCCACCCAAGGAGGACCTGAAGCTTTCTTT
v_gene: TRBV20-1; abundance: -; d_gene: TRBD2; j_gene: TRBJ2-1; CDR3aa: CSASSGGLSFNEQFF; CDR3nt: TGCAGTGCTAGTAGCGGGGGCCTCTCGTTCAATGAGCAGTTCTTC
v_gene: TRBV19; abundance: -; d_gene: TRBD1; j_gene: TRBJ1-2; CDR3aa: CASSDPGQGKRGYTF; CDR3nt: TGTGCCAGTAGCGATCCCGGACAGGGGAAGAGGGGCTACACCTTC
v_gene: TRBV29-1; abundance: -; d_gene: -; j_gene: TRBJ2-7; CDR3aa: CSGYSQGNEQYF; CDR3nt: TGCAGCGGATATAGTCAGGGGAACGAGCAGTACTTC
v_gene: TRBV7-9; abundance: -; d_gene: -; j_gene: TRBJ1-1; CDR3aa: CASSPPQANTEAFF; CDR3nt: TGTGCCAGCAGCCCACCCCAAGCGAACACTGAAGCTTTCTTT
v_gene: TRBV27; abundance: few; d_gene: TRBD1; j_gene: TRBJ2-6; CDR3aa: CASSPWDSPSGANVLTF; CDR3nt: TGTGCCAGCAGCCCTTGGGACAGCCCCTCTGGGGCCAACGTCCTGACTTTC
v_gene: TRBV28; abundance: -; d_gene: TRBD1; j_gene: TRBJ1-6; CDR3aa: CASSLGTGFSPLHF; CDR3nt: TGTGCCAGCAGTTTGGGGACAGGGTTTTCACCCCTCCACTTT
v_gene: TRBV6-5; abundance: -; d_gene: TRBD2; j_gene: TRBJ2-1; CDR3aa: CASSYSELAEPGEQFF; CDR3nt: TGTGCCAGCAGTTACTCTGAACTAGCGGAGCCCGGTGAGCAGTTCTTC